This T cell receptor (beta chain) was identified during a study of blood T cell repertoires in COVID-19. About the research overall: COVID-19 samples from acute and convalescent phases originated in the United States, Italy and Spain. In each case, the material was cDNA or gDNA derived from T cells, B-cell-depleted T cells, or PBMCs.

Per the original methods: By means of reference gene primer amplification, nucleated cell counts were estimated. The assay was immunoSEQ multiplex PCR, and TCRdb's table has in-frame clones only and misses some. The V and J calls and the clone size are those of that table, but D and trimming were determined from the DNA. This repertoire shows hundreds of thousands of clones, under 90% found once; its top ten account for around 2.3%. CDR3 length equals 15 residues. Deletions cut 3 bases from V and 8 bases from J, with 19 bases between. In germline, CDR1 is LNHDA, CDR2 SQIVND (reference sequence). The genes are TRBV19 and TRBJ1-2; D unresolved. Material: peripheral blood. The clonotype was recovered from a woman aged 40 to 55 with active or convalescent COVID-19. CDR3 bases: TGTGCCAGTAGTATCGGTGGCCGGGCCCCGGGAGGCTACACCTTC. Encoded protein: CASSIGGRAPGGYTF.